Given below is one T cell receptor (beta chain) in context. Its antigen has not been determined. Within one base of it there is no much larger clone, and no base qualities were kept. Library preparation employed the immunoSEQ multiplex PCR assay. RNA was extracted from all samples and reverse transcribed into cDNA, which served as template for TCR sequencing. SuperScript III was used to make first-strand cDNA, primed with a 2:1 mix of oligo-dT and random hexamers. A synthetic immune receptor repertoire was used to assess amplification bias, and residual bias was removed computationally. The paper's data handling went like this. Raw reads were preprocessed to remove errors, and CDR3 was defined according to IMGT conventions as the region from the conserved cysteine to phenylalanine. Clonality was computed by normalizing Shannon entropy by log2 of the number of productive unique TCRs and subtracting the result from 1. Scalp TCRbeta sequences were cross-referenced with sorted blood CD4 and CD8 repertoires so that the CD4 or CD8 identity of scalp clones could be inferred. TCRdb re-hosts the immuneACCESS table, in-frame sequences only. Its copies lack some clones; in the studies checked, an unresolved V gene accounts for under half of them, and the cause for the rest is not known. The V and J calls and clone size were taken over from that table, and D and trimming were inferred from the DNA. This sample holds 250,000 or so clones; 67% were observed only once. The leading ten clones occupy around 1.2% of the sample.

Based on the germline V gene, the CDR1 and CDR2 sequences are SGHVS and FQNEAQ. Spanning cysteine to phenylalanine, the CDR3 consists of 14 amino acids. Only CDR3 DNA remains: 42 bases, in frame from the first base. The germline V end is reduced by 3 bases and the J end by 6 bases; junction bases left unmatched: 6. Sample time point, as interpreted from the label and publication: baseline before oral tofacitinib. From alopecia areata patients, peripheral blood was collected along with lesional scalp punch biopsies. PBMCs were isolated by density centrifugation and stained for CD3, CD4 and CD8, and CD4+ and CD8+ T cells were sorted on a FACSAria. The sample is drawn from a study of CD8+ T cells in alopecia areata (dated by TCRdb to the late 2010s). For context, the study as a whole: Treated patients were enrolled in an open-label pilot trial of oral tofacitinib, 5 to 10 mg twice daily, for moderate-to-severe alopecia areata. Tofacitinib was administered for 6 to 18 months, and 6 months of follow-up off drug were then conducted to assess delayed response and recurrence. The study used high-throughput TCRbeta sequencing to examine T cell clonal expansion in alopecia areata, in both the C3H/HeJ mouse model and human patients. Human TCRbeta sequencing covered scalp tissue and sorted CD4+ and CD8+ peripheral blood T cells from patchy and totalis/universalis alopecia areata patients and healthy controls. Biopsies were taken from tofacitinib-treated patients at baseline and again at 4 and 24 weeks into treatment, and several of those patients also had a later scalp biopsy. Clonality in the scalp was compared among normal scalp (n=4), patchy alopecia areata scalp (n=8), and alopecia totalis/universalis scalp (n=8). RNA came from the PAXgene miRNA kit for fixed scalp, the miRNeasy kit for PBMCs, and the RNeasy kit for mouse skin. immunoSEQ multiplex PCR using 35 Vbeta forward primers and 13 Jbeta reverse primers was used to amplify TCRbeta CDR3 regions. Summary of the overall study and its limitations: Shared TCR sequences between patients were less evident than in mice, which may be partly attributable to HLA diversity in the patient population. Unlike mouse skin, which is dominated by gammadelta T cells, normal human skin has resident alphabeta T cells that are also sequenced, and this complicates analysis of the scalp TCR repertoire. Higher clonality and more expanded CD8+ clones were observed in lesional scalp than in normal scalp, particularly in alopecia totalis/universalis, a finding suggestive of antigenic drive.

The sequence came from a human donor with alopecia areata. The sequenced sample was CD4+ T cells sorted from blood, obtained at week 0. This chain is built from TRBV7-8 and TRBJ2-7; a stretch of 9 junction bases matches TRBD2. The CDR3 amino acid sequence is: CASSFPGLASEQYF. The nucleotides read TGTGCCAGCAGCTTCCCGGGACTAGCATCCGAGCAGTACTTC.